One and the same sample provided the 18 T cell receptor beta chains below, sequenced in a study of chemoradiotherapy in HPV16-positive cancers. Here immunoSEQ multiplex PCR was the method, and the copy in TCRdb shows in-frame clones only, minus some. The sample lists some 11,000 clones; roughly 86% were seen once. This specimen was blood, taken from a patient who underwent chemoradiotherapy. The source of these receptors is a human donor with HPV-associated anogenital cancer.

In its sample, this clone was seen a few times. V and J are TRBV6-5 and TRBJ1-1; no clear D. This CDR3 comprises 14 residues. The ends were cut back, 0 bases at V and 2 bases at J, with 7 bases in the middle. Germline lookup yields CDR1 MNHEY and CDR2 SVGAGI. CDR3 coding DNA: TGTGCCAGCAGTTACTCGACCGGAAACACTGAAGCTTTCTTT. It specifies CASSYSTGNTEAFF.

The CDR3 loop is CAGTGGFDQPQHF. For the CDR3, the DNA is TGTGCGGGGACAGGGGGCTTTGATCAGCCCCAGCATTTT. The chain uses TRBV2 and TRBJ1-5; 12 nucleotides line up with TRBD1. CDR1 and CDR2 (germline): SNHLY, FYNNEI. This CDR3 spans 13 amino acids.

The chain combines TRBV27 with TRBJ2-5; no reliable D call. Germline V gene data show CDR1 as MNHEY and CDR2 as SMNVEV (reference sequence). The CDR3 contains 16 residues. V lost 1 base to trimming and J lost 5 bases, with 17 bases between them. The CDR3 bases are TGTGCCAGCAGTTTATACGGCAGAACGGGTTCGGAGACCCAGTACTTC. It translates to CASSLYGRTGSETQYF.

CDR3 bases: TGTGCCAGTAGTACTGGGTCGAGGACAGCCCTTTCAGCCTACGAGCAGTACTTC. Translated: CASSTGSRTALSAYEQYF. The V call is TRBV19, the J call TRBJ2-7; D perhaps matches TRBD1 (6 bases). V lost 4 bases to trimming and J lost 2 bases, with 24 bases between them. CDR1 LNHDA and CDR2 SQIVND come from the germline V gene (reference sequence). The CDR3 spans 18 residues.

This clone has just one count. The CDR3 coding sequence is TGTGCCAGTGGACCCTATGGCTACACCTTC. This sequence encodes CASGPYGYTF. The chain combines TRBV19 with TRBJ1-2; D is unresolved. Trimming left V 8 bases short and J 4 bases short, with 5 bases between. The CDR3 totals 10 residues. Germline lookup yields CDR1 LNHDA and CDR2 SQIVND (reference sequence). Using reference TRBV19 and TRBJ1-2 for the parts outside the CDR3, the full variable domain is DGGITQSPKYLFRKEGQNVTLSCEQNLNHDAMYWYRQDPGQGLRLIYYSQIVNDFQKGDIAEGYSVSREKKESFPLTVTSAQKNPTAFYLCASGPYGYTFGSGTRLTVV.

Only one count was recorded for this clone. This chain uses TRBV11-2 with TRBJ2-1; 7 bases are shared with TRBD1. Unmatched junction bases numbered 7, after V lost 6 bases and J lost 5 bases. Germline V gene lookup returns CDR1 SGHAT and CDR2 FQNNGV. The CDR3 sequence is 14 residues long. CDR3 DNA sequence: TGTGCCAGCAGATTCCGGGACAGAGACAATGAGCAGTTCTTC. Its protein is CASRFRDRDNEQFF.

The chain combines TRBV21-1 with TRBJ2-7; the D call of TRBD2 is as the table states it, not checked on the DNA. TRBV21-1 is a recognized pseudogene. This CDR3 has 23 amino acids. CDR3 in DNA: TGTGCCAGCAGCAAACCACAGGATACTCGTCGGGGGGCCTCCCCTCAACACGATTACGAGCAGTACGTC. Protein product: CASSKPQDTRRGASPQHDYEQYV.

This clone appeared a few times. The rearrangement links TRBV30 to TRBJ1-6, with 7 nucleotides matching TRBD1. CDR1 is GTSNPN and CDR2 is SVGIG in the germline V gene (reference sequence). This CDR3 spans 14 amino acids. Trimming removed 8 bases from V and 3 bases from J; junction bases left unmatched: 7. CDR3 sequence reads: CALRGGDYNSPLHF. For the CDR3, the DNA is TGTGCCCTCAGGGGGGGGGACTATAATTCACCCCTCCACTTT.

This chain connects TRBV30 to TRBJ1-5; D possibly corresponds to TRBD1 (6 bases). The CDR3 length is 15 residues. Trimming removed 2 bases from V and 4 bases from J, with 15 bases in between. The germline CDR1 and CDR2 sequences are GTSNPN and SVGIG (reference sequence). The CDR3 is CAWSPRQAKNQPQHF. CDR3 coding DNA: TGTGCCTGGAGTCCCCGACAGGCCAAAAATCAGCCCCAGCATTTT.

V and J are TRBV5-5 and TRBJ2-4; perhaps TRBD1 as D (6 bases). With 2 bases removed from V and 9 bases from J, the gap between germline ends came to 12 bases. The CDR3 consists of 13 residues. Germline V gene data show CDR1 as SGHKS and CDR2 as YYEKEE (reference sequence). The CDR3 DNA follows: TGTGCCAGCAGCTTAGTTGAAGGGGGCATTCAGTACTTC. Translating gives CASSLVEGGIQYF.

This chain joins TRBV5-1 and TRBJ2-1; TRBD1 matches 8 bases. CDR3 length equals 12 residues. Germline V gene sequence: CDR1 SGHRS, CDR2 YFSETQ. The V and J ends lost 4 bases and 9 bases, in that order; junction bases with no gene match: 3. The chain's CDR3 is CASSIDRGEQFF. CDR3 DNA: TGCGCCAGCAGCATAGACAGGGGTGAGCAGTTCTTC.

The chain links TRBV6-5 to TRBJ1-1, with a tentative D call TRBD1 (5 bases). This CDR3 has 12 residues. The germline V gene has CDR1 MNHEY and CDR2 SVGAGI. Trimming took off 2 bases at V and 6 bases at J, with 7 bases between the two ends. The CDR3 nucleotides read TGTGCCAGCAGTTACCGGGGCGCTGAAGCTTTCTTT. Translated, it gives CASSYRGAEAFF.

DNA of the CDR3: TGTGCCAGCAGCTTACAGGGGGTTGGTGGAAACACCATATATTTT. Translation gives CASSLQGVGGNTIYF. This rearrangement joins TRBV7-2 to TRBJ1-3, with 7 nucleotides matching TRBD1. The CDR3 loop spans 15 amino acids. Germline V gene sequence: CDR1 SGHTA, CDR2 FQGNSA. V lost 2 bases, J lost 3 bases, and 4 bases stayed unmatched.

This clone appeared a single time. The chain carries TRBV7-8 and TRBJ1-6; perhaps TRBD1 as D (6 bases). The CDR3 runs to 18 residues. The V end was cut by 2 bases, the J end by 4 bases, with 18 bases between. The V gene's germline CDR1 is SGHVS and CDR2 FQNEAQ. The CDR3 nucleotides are TGTGCCAGCAGCTTAAGGGTGCCAGGGGCCGGATATAATTCACCCCTCCACTTT. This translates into CASSLRVPGAGYNSPLHF.

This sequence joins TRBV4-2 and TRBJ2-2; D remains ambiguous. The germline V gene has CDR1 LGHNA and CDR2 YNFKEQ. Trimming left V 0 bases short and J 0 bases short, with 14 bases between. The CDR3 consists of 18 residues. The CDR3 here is CASSQDLTGASNTGELFF. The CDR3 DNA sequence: TGTGCCAGCAGCCAAGATCTTACGGGCGCGTCGAACACCGGGGAGCTGTTTTTT.

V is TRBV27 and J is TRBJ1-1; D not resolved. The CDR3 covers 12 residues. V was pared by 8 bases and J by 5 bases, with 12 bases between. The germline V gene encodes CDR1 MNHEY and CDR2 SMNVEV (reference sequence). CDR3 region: CASGPHRTEAFF. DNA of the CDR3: TGTGCCAGCGGGCCCCATAGGACTGAAGCTTTCTTT.

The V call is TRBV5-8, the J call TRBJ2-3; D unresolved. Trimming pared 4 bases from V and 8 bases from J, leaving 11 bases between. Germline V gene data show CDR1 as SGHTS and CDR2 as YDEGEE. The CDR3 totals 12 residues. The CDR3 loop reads CASSRRRATQYF. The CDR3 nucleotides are TGTGCCAGCAGCCGACGACGGGCTACGCAGTATTTT. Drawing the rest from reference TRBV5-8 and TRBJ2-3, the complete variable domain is EAGVTQSPTHLIKTRGQQATLRCSPISGHTSVYWYQQALGLGLQFLLWYDEGEERNRGNFPPRFSGRQFPNYSSELNVNALELEDSALYLCASSRRRATQYFGPGTRLTVL.

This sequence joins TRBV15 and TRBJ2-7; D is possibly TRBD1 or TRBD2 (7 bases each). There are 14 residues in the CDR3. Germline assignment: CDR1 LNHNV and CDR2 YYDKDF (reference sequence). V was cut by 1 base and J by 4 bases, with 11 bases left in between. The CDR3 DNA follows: TGTGCCACCAGCAGAGCAGGGGGGGCTTACGAGCAGTACTTC. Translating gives CATSRAGGAYEQYF. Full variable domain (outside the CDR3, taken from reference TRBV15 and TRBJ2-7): DAMVIQNPRYQVTQFGKPVTLSCSQTLNHNVMYWYQQKSSQAPKLLFHYYDKDFNNEADTPDNFQSRRPNTSFCFLDIRSPGLGDTAMYLCATSRAGGAYEQYFGPGTRLTVT.